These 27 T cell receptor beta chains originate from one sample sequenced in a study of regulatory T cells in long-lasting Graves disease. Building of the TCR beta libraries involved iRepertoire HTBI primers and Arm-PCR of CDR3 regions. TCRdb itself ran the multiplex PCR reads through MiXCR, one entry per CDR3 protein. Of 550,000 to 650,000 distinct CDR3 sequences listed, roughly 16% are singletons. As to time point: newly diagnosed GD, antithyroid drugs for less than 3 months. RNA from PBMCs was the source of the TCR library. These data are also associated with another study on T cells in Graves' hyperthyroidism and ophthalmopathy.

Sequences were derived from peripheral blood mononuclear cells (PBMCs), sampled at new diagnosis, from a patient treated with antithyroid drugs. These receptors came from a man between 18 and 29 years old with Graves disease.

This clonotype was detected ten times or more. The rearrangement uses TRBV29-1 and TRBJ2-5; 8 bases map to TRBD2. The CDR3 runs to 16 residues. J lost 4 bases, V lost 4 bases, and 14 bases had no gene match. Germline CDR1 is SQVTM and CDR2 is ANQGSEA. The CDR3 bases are TGCAGCGTTGGTAAAAGCGGGAGAGGCCGTCGAGAGACCCAGTACTTC. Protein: CSVGKSGRGRRETQYF.

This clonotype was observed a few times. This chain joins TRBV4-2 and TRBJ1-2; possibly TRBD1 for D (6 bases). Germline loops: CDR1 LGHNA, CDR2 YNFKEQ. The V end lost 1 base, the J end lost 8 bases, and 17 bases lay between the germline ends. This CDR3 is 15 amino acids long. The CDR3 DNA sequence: TGTGCCAGCAGCCAAGGACACACCGGGACACTCGGCTACACCTTC. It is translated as CASSQGHTGTLGYTF.

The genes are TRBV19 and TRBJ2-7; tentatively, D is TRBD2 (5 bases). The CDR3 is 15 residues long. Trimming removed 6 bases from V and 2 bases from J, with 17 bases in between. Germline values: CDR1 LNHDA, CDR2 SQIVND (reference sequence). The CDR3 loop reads CASSEWSGLAYEQYF. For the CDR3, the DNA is TGTGCCAGTAGCGAATGGAGCGGATTGGCCTACGAGCAGTACTTC.

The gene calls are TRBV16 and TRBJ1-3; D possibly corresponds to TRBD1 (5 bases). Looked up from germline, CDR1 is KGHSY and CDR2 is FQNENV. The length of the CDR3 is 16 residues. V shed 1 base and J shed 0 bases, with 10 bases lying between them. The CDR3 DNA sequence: TGTGCCAGCAGCCAATTCGACAGCTACTCTGGAAACACCATATATTTT. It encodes CASSQFDSYSGNTIYF.

The CDR3 loop is CASRRDRVAPNEKLFF. For the CDR3, the DNA is TGTGCCAGCAGGAGGGACAGGGTCGCTCCTAATGAAAAACTGTTTTTT. This chain connects TRBV28 to TRBJ1-4; 9 bases map to TRBD1. Germline CDR1 is MDHEN and CDR2 is SYDVKM. The V gene end was trimmed by 6 bases and the J gene end by 3 bases; junction bases not matched to a gene: 8. This CDR3 has 16 amino acids.

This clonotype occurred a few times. DNA for the CDR3: TGTGCCAGCAGCCAAGTGAGGAGCGGGAAGGTTGAGCAGTTCTTC. Amino acid sequence: CASSQVRSGKVEQFF. The chain joins TRBV3-1 to TRBJ2-1, with 7 bases identical to TRBD2. Looked up from germline, CDR1 is LGHDT and CDR2 is YNNKEL (reference sequence). The CDR3 is 15 residues long. The J segment lost 9 bases and the V segment lost 1 base, leaving 9 bases of the junction unmatched.

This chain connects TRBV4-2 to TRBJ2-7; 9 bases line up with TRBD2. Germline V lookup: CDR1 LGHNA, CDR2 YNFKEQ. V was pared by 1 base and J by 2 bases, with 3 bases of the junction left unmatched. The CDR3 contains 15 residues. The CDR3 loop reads CASSQAGTSPYEQYF. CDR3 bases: TGTGCCAGCAGCCAAGCGGGGACTAGCCCCTACGAGCAGTACTTC.

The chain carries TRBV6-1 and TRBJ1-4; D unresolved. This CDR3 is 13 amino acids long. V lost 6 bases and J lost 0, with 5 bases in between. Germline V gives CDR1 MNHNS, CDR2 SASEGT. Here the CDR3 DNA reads TGTGCCAGCAGACTCGCAACTAATGAAAAACTGTTTTTT. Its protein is CASRLATNEKLFF.

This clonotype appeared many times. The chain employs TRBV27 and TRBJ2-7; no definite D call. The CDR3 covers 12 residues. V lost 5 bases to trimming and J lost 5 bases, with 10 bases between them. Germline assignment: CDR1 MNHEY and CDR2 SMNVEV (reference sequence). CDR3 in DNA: TGTGCCAGCAGTCCCAATCCCCACGAGCAGTACTTC. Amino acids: CASSPNPHEQYF.

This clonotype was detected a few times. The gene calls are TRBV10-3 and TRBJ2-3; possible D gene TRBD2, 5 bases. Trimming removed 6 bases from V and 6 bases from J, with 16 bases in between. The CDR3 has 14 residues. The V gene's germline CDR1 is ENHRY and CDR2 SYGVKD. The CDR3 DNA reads TGTGCCATCAGAACCACGCCGGGAAGGGATACGCAGTATTTT. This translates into CAIRTTPGRDTQYF.

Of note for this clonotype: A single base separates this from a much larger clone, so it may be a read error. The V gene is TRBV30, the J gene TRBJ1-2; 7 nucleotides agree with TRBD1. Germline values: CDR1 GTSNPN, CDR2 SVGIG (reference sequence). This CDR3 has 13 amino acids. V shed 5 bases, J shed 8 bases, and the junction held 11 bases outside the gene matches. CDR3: CAWRKDRSGGYTF. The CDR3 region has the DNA TGTGCCTGGCGTAAGGACAGGTCGGGAGGCTACACCTTC. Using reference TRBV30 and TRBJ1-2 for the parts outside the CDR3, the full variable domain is SQTIHQWPATLVQPVGSPLSLECTVEGTSNPNLYWYRQAAGRGLQLLFYSVGIGQISSEVPQNLSASRPQDRQFILSSKKLLLSDSGFYLCAWRKDRSGGYTFGSGTRLTVV.

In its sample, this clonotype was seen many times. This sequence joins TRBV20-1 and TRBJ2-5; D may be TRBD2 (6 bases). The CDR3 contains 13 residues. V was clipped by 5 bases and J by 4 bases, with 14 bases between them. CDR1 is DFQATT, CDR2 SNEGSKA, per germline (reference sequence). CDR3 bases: TGCAGTGCTCTTTCGGGACTGTCAGAGACCCAGTACTTC. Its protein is CSALSGLSETQYF.

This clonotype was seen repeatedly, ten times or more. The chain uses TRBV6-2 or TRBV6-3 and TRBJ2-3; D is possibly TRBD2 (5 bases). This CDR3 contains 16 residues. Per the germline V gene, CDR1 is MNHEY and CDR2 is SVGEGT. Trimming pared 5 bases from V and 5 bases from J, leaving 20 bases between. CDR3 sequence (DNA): TGTGCCAGCAGTGAGTACGGTGAGCGGCCGAGAGATACGCAGTATTTT. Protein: CASSEYGERPRDTQYF.

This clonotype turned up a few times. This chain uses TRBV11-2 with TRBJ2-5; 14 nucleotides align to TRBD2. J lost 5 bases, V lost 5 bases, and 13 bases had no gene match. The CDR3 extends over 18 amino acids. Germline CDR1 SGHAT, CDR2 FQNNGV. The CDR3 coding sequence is TGTGCCAGCAGCCGAACTACTGGGACTAGCGGGAGATTGGAGACCCAGTACTTC. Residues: CASSRTTGTSGRLETQYF.

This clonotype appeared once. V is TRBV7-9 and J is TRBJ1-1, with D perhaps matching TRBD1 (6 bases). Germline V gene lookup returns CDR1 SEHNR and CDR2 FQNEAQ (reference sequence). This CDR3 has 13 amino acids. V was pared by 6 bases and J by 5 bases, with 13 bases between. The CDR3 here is CASRDTGYTEAFF. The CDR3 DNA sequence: TGTGCCAGCAGAGATACAGGGTATACTGAAGCTTTCTTT.

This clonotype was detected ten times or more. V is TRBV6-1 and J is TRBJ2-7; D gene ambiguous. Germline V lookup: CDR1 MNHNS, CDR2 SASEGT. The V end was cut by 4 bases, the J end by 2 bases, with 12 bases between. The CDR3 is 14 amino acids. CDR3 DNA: TGTGCCAGCAGTGTGGCCGCACCCACCTACGAGCAGTACTTC. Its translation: CASSVAAPTYEQYF.

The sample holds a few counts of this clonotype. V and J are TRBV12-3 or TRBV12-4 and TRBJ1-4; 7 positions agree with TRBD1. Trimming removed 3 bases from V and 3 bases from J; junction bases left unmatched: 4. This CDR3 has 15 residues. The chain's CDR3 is CASSFGQGANEKLFF. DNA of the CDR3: TGTGCCAGCAGTTTCGGCCAGGGGGCTAATGAAAAACTGTTTTTT.

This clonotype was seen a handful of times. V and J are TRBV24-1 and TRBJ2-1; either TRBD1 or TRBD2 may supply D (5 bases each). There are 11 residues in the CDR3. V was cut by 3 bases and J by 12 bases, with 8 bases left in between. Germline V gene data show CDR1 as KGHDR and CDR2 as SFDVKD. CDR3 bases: TGTGCCACCAGTGATGGGGGTGGGCAGTTCTTC. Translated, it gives CATSDGGGQFF.

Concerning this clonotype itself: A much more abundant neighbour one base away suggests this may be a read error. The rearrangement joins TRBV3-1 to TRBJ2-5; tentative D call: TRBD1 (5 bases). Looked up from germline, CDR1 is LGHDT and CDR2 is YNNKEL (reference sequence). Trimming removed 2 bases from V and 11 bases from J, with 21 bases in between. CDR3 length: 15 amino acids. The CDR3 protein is CASSQYQTVGNEQYF. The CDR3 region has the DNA TGTGCCAGCAGCCAATATCAGACAGTGGGCAATGAGCAGTACTTC.

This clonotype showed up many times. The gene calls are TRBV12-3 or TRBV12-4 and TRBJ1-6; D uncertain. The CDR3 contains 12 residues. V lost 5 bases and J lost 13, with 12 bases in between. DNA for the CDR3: TGTGCCAGCAGTCCGGGTGAGGTTCCCCTCCACTTT. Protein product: CASSPGEVPLHF.

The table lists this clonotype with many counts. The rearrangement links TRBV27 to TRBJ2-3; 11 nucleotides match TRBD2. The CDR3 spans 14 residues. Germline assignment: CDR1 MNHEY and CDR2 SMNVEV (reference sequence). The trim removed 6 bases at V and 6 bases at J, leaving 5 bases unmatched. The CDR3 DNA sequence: TGTGCCAGCAGACTAGCGGGAGTCATGGATACGCAGTATTTT. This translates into CASRLAGVMDTQYF.

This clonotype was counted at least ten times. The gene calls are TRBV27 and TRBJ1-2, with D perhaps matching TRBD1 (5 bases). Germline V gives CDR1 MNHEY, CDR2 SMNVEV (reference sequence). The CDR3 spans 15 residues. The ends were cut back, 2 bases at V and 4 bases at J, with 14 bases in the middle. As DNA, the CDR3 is TGTGCCAGCAGTTTACAGGGCGCCCCGGGCTATGGCTACACCTTC. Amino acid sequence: CASSLQGAPGYGYTF.

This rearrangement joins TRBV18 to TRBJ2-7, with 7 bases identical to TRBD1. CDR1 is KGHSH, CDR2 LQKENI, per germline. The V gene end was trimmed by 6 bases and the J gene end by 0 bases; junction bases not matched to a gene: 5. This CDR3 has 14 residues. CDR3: CASSRDRNSYEQYF. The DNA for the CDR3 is TGTGCCAGCTCCCGGGACAGAAACTCCTACGAGCAGTACTTC.

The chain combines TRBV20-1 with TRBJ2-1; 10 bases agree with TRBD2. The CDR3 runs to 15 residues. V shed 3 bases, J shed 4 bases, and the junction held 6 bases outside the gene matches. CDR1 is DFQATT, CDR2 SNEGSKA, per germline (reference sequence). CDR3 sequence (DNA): TGCAGTGCTAGCATAAGCGGGAGGGCATACAATGAGCAGTTCTTC. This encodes CSASISGRAYNEQFF.

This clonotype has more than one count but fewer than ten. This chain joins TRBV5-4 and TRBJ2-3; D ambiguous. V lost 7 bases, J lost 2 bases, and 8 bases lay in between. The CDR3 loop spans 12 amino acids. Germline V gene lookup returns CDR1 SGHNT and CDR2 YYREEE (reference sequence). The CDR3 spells CASQWSTDTQYF. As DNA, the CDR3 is TGTGCCAGCCAGTGGTCCACAGATACGCAGTATTTT.

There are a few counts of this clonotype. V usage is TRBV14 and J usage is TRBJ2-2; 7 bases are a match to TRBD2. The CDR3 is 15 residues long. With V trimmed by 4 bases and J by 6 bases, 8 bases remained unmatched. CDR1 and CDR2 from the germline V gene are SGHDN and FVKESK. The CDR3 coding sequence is TGTGCCAGCAGCCGCGGCGGGAGTATGCCCGGGGAGCTGTTTTTT. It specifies CASSRGGSMPGELFF.

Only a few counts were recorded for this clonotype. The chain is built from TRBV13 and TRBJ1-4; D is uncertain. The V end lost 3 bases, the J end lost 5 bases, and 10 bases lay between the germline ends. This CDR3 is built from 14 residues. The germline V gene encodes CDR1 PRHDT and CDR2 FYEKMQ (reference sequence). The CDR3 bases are TGTGCCAGCAGCTTGACACAGCACAATGAAAAACTGTTTTTT. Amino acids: CASSLTQHNEKLFF.